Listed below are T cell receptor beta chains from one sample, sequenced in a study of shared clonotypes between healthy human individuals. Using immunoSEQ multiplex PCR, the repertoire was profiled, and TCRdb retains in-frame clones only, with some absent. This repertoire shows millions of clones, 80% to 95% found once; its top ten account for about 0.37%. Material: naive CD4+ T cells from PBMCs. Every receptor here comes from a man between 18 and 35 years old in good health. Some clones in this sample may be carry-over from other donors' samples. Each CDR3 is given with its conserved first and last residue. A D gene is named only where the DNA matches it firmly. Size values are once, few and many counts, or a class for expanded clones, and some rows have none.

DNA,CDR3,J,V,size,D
TGTGCCAGCAGCAACCGAGCGGCTAGCGGGGCCTACGAGCAGTACTTC,CASSNRAASGAYEQYF,TRBJ2-7,TRBV5-4,-,TRBD2
TGTGCCTGGAGTTCGGACGGGCAGTATCAGCCCCAGCATTTT,CAWSSDGQYQPQHF,TRBJ1-5,TRBV30,few,-
TGTGCCAGCAGTCGACTAGCGGGTCCCTACGAGCAGTACTTC,CASSRLAGPYEQYF,TRBJ2-7,TRBV28,-,TRBD2
TGTGCCAGCAGTTACGGCCGCGGGGGGCACACCTTC,CASSYGRGGHTF,TRBJ1-2,TRBV6-6,-,-
TGTGCCAGTAGTCCGACCGGGACTATCTACAATGAGCAGTTCTTC,CASSPTGTIYNEQFF,TRBJ2-1,TRBV19,-,TRBD2
TGTGCCAGCAGCTTGGCCAGGAGAGGGGGAGCTTTCTTT,CASSLARRGGAFF,TRBJ1-1,TRBV5-6,-,-
TGCGCCAGCAGCTTGATGGGCGGGCCGGGGTCCTACGAGCAGTACTTC,CASSLMGGPGSYEQYF,TRBJ2-7,TRBV5-1,-,-
TGTGCCAGCAGTCCGGGACTAGCATACTATGAGCAGTTCTTC,CASSPGLAYYEQFF,TRBJ2-1,TRBV27,-,TRBD2
TGTGCCAGCAGCTTCAACCCCCTAGGGTATGGCTACACCTTC,CASSFNPLGYGYTF,TRBJ1-2,TRBV7-2,-,-
TGTGCCAGCAGATTACAGGGAGCGCTCACAGATACGCAGTATTTT,CASRLQGALTDTQYF,TRBJ2-3,TRBV7-2,-,-
TGTGCCAGCAGCGCCGACAGGGGCACAGATACGCAGTATTTT,CASSADRGTDTQYF,TRBJ2-3,TRBV5-5,-,TRBD1
TGCGCCAGCAGTGACTGGAGGACAGTGGAGACCCAGTACTTC,CASSDWRTVETQYF,TRBJ2-5,TRBV10-2,-,-
TGTGCCAGCAGCGTCCTTAGTGGGAGTATCAGTGAGCAGTTCTTC,CASSVLSGSISEQFF,TRBJ2-1,TRBV9,few,-
TGTGCCAGCAGCTACACAGGGGGAACGTACCAAGAGACCCAGTACTTC,CASSYTGGTYQETQYF,TRBJ2-5,TRBV5-5,-,TRBD1
TGTGCCAGCAGTGAATACGGGGGGCCCCGCTATGGCTACACCTTC,CASSEYGGPRYGYTF,TRBJ1-2,TRBV6-1,-,-
TGTGCCAGCAGCCCCGGACAGGGACTACCGGCGGTCTTC,CASSPGQGLPAVF,TRBJ2-1,TRBV7-2,-,-